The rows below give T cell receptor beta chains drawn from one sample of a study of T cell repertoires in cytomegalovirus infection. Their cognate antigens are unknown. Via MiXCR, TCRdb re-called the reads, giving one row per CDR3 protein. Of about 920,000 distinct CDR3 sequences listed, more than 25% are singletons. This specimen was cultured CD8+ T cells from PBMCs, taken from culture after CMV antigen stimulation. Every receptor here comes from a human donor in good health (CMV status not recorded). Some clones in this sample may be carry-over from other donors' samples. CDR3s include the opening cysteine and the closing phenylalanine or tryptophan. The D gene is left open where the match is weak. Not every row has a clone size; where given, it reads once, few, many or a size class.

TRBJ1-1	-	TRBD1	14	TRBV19	TGTGCCAGTAGTATCCCTCCGGGACAGGGAAAAGCTTTCTTT	CASSIPPGQGKAFF
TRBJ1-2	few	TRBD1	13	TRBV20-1	TGCAGTGCAAAAGGACAGGGGGCCCTAGGCTACACCTTC	CSAKGQGALGYTF
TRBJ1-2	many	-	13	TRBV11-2	TGTGCCAGCAGCTCTACAGGCCCGCAAGGCTACACCTTC	CASSSTGPQGYTF
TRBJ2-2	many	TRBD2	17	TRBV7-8	TGTGCCCTATTCAATCGGTCTAGCGGGGCTATGGCCGGGGAGCTGTTTTTT	CALFNRSSGAMAGELFF
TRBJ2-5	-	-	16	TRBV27	TGTGCCAGCAGTTTATCGACCCTATCAGGGCAAGAGACCCAGTACTTC	CASSLSTLSGQETQYF
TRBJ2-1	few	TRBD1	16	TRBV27	TGTGCCAGCAGTCCATATATAGGGACAGGGGACAATGAGCAGTTCTTC	CASSPYIGTGDNEQFF
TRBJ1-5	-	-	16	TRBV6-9	TGTGCCAGCAGTTGCCTGGGGACAACTTGTAATCAGCCCCAGCATTTT	CASSCLGTTCNQPQHF
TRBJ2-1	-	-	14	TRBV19	TGTGCCAGTAGTATAGGAGGGTACTACAATGAGCAGTTCTTC	CASSIGGYYNEQFF
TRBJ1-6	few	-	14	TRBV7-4	TGTGCCAGCAGCTCGACCCAGAAGCGTTCACCCCTCCACTTT	CASSSTQKRSPLHF
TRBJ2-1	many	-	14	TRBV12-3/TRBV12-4	TGTGCCAGCAGCACCGGCGGGTCCTACAATGAGCAGTTCTTC	CASSTGGSYNEQFF
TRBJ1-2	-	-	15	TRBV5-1	TGCGCCAGCAGCTTGGCCGGATCGTCTAACTATGGCTACACCTTC	CASSLAGSSNYGYTF
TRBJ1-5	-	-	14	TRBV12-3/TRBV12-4	TGTGCCAGCACTTCAAGGTGGGGCAATCAGCCCCAGCATTTT	CASTSRWGNQPQHF
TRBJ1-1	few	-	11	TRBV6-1	TGTGCCAGCAGGGACGCCGCTGAAGCTTTCTTT	CASRDAAEAFF
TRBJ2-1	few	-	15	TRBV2	TGTGCCAGCTCGGGACCGCCTAGCTCCTACAATGAGCAGTTCTTC	CASSGPPSSYNEQFF
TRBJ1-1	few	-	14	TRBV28	TGTGCCAGCAAACGCACAGGCGGGAGCACTGAAGCTTTCTTT	CASKRTGGSTEAFF
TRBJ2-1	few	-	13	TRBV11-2	TGTGCCAGCAGCTTAGAGTGGCTTATGGAGCAGTTCTTC	CASSLEWLMEQFF